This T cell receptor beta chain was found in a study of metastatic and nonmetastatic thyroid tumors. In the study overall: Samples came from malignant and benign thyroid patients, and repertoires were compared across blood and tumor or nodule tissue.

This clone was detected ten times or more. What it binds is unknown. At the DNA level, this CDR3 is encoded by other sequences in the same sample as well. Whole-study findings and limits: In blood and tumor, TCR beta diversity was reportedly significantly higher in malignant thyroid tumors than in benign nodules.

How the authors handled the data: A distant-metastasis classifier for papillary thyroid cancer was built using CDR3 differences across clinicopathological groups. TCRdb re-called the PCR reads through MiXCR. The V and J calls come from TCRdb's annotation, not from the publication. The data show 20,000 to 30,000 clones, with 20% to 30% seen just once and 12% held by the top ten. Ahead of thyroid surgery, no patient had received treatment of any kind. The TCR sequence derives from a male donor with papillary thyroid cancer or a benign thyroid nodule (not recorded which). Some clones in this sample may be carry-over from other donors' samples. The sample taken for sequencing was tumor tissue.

The CDR3, as DNA: TGTGCCAGCAGTCAGGGGATCGCCGGGGAGCTGTTTTTT. Amino acid sequence: CASSQGIAGELFF. This chain uses TRBV25-1 with TRBJ2-2; the D gene is possibly TRBD1 (6 bases). The germline V gene has CDR1 MGHDK and CDR2 SYGVNS. This CDR3 is 13 amino acids long. Trimming left V 5 bases short and J 6 bases short, with 10 bases between. Filled out from reference TRBV25-1 and TRBJ2-2, the complete variable domain reads EADIYQTPRYLVIGTGKKITLECSQTMGHDKMYWYQQDPGMELHLIHYSYGVNSTEKGDLSSESTVSRIRTEHFPLTLESARPSHTSQYLCASSQGIAGELFFGEGSRLTVL.